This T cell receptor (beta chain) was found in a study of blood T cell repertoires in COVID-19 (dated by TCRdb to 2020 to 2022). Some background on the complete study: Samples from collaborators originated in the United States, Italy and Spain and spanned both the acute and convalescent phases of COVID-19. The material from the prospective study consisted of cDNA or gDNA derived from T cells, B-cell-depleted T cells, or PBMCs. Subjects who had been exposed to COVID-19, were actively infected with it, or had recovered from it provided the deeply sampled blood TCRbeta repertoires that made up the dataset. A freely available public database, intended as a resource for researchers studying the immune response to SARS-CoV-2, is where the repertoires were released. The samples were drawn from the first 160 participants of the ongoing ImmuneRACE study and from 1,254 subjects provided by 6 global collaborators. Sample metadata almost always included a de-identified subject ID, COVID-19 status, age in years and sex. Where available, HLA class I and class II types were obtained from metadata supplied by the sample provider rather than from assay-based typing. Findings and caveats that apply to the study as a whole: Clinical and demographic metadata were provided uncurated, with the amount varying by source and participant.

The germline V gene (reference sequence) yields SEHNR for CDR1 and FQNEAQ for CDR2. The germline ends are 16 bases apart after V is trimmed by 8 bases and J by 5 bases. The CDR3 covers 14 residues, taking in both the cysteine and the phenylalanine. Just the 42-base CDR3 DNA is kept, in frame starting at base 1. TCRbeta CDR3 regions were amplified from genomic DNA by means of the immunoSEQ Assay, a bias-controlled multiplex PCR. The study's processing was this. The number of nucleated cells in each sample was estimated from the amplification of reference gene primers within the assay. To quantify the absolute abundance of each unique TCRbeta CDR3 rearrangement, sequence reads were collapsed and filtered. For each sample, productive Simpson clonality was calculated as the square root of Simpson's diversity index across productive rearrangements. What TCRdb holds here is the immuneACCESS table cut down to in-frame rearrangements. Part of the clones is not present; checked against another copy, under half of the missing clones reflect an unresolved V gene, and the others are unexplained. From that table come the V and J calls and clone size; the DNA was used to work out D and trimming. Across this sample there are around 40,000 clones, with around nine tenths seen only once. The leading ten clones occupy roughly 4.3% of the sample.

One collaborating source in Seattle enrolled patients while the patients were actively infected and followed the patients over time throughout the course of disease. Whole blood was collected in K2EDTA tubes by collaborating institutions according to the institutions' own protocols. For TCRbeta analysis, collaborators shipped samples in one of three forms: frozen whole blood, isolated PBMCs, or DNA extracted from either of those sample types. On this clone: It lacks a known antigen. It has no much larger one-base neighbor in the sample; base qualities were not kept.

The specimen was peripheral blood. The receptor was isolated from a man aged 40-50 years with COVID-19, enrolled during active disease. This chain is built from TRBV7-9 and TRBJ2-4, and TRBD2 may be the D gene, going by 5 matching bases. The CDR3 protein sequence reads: CASSPSGSQNIQYF. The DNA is TGTGCCAGCTCCCCCTCGGGGTCACAAAACATTCAGTACTTC.